This is a list of T cell receptor beta chains from one sample in a study of cytotoxic CD8 clonotypes in ibrutinib-treated CLL. Data came from immunoSEQ multiplex PCR; TCRdb stores just in-frame clones and leaves some out. The sample records over 100,000 clones, approximately 83% being singletons. The sequencing used PBMCs, collected after 24 months of ibrutinib treatment. The receptors shown here come from a human donor with chronic lymphocytic leukemia. CDR3s include the opening cysteine and the closing phenylalanine or tryptophan. The order of the fields is V gene, clone size, D gene, J gene, CDR3 protein, CDR3 DNA. D genes are given only for firm matches. The size field is filled for only some rows; it gives once, few, many or a size class.

v_gene: TRBV4-3
abundance: NA
d_gene: TRBD2
j_gene: TRBJ2-5
CDR3aa: CASSQRASGHQETQYF
CDR3nt: TGCGCCAGCAGCCAAAGAGCTAGCGGGCACCAAGAGACCCAGTACTTC

v_gene: TRBV9
abundance: NA
d_gene: TRBD1
j_gene: TRBJ2-1
CDR3aa: CASSQGTVSSNEQFF
CDR3nt: TGTGCCAGCAGTCAAGGGACAGTTTCTTCCAATGAGCAGTTCTTC

v_gene: TRBV28
abundance: NA
d_gene: NA
j_gene: TRBJ1-2
CDR3aa: CASSLANRVTYGYTF
CDR3nt: TGTGCCAGCAGTTTAGCAAACAGAGTGACCTATGGCTACACCTTC

v_gene: TRBV6-5
abundance: NA
d_gene: NA
j_gene: TRBJ1-2
CDR3aa: CASSYQSGTIGGYTF
CDR3nt: TGTGCCAGCAGTTACCAATCCGGGACAATTGGTGGCTACACCTTC

v_gene: TRBV2
abundance: NA
d_gene: TRBD1
j_gene: TRBJ1-4
CDR3aa: CASSGRRDSLSSTNEKLFF
CDR3nt: TGTGCCAGCAGTGGACGCCGGGACAGCCTCTCTTCTACTAATGAAAAACTGTTTTTT

v_gene: TRBV20-1
abundance: many
d_gene: NA
j_gene: TRBJ1-3
CDR3aa: CSASLENTIYF
CDR3nt: TGCAGTGCCTCCCTTGAAAACACCATATATTTT

v_gene: TRBV30
abundance: NA
d_gene: NA
j_gene: TRBJ1-1
CDR3aa: CAWSRVNTEAFF
CDR3nt: TGTGCCTGGAGCAGGGTGAACACTGAAGCTTTCTTT

v_gene: TRBV27
abundance: NA
d_gene: NA
j_gene: TRBJ1-6
CDR3aa: CATRGRGGNSPLHF
CDR3nt: TGTGCCACCCGAGGGAGGGGCGGAAATTCACCCCTCCACTTT

v_gene: TRBV19
abundance: NA
d_gene: TRBD1
j_gene: TRBJ2-5
CDR3aa: CASKPGGTAQETQYF
CDR3nt: TGTGCCAGTAAACCAGGGGGCACGGCCCAAGAGACCCAGTACTTC

v_gene: TRBV7-2
abundance: NA
d_gene: TRBD2
j_gene: TRBJ2-7
CDR3aa: CASSLANSPREAYEQYF
CDR3nt: TGTGCCAGCAGCTTAGCGAACTCCCCTCGGGAGGCCTACGAGCAGTACTTC

v_gene: TRBV7-6
abundance: NA
d_gene: NA
j_gene: TRBJ2-5
CDR3aa: CASSFLTQETQYF
CDR3nt: TGTGCCAGCAGCTTCCTCACCCAAGAGACCCAGTACTTC

v_gene: TRBV7-2
abundance: NA
d_gene: NA
j_gene: TRBJ2-6
CDR3aa: CASSFDGSGANVLTF
CDR3nt: TGTGCCAGCAGCTTCGACGGCTCTGGGGCCAACGTCCTGACTTTC

v_gene: TRBV6-5
abundance: NA
d_gene: TRBD2
j_gene: TRBJ2-7
CDR3aa: CASTQLAGGTYEQYF
CDR3nt: TGTGCCAGCACCCAACTAGCGGGAGGTACCTACGAGCAGTACTTC

v_gene: TRBV19
abundance: NA
d_gene: TRBD1
j_gene: TRBJ1-2
CDR3aa: CASSETWTGGQDYGYTF
CDR3nt: TGTGCCAGTAGTGAAACATGGACAGGGGGGCAGGACTATGGCTACACCTTC

v_gene: TRBV18
abundance: once
d_gene: NA
j_gene: TRBJ1-1
CDR3aa: CASSPPGGGGTEAFF
CDR3nt: TGTGCCAGCTCACCACCCGGGGGCGGGGGCACTGAAGCTTTCTTT

v_gene: TRBV15
abundance: NA
d_gene: NA
j_gene: TRBJ1-2
CDR3aa: CATSSGQPGNYGYTF
CDR3nt: TGTGCCACCAGCTCTGGACAGCCTGGTAACTATGGCTACACCTTC

v_gene: TRBV5-6
abundance: NA
d_gene: NA
j_gene: TRBJ2-3
CDR3aa: CASSRLSTSTDTQYF
CDR3nt: TGTGCCAGCAGCCGGCTGTCGACTAGCACAGATACGCAGTATTTT

v_gene: TRBV4-1
abundance: NA
d_gene: TRBD1
j_gene: TRBJ2-7
CDR3aa: CASSPGGVRRLTGIEQYF
CDR3nt: TGCGCCAGCAGCCCAGGGGGTGTCCGACGTTTAACGGGTATCGAGCAGTACTTC

v_gene: TRBV7-2
abundance: NA
d_gene: NA
j_gene: TRBJ1-5
CDR3aa: CASSLEVGSQHF
CDR3nt: TGTGCCAGCAGCTTAGAAGTGGGGTCCCAGCATTTT

v_gene: TRBV7-2
abundance: NA
d_gene: NA
j_gene: TRBJ1-2
CDR3aa: CASSLGQVPQSGYTF
CDR3nt: TGTGCCAGCAGCTTAGGACAAGTTCCCCAGTCTGGCTACACCTTC

v_gene: TRBV6-5
abundance: NA
d_gene: NA
j_gene: TRBJ2-7
CDR3aa: CATGQTNSYEQYF
CDR3nt: TGTGCCACCGGACAGACGAATTCCTACGAGCAGTACTTC

v_gene: TRBV2
abundance: NA
d_gene: TRBD1
j_gene: TRBJ1-2
CDR3aa: CASSERWDRHGYTF
CDR3nt: TGTGCCAGCAGTGAGCGGTGGGACAGGCATGGCTACACCTTC

v_gene: TRBV4-3
abundance: NA
d_gene: NA
j_gene: TRBJ1-5
CDR3aa: CASSQQGSNQPQHF
CDR3nt: TGCGCCAGCAGCCAACAGGGGTCCAATCAGCCCCAGCATTTT

v_gene: TRBV28
abundance: NA
d_gene: NA
j_gene: TRBJ2-1
CDR3aa: CASSLLSDNEQFF
CDR3nt: TGTGCCAGCAGTTTACTTTCGGACAATGAGCAGTTCTTC

v_gene: TRBV28
abundance: NA
d_gene: NA
j_gene: TRBJ2-1
CDR3aa: CASNRELRVVEQFF
CDR3nt: TGTGCCAGCAACCGGGAACTCAGAGTGGTAGAGCAGTTCTTC

v_gene: TRBV11-2
abundance: once
d_gene: NA
j_gene: TRBJ2-7
CDR3aa: CASSLGDFLAYEQYF
CDR3nt: TGTGCCAGCAGCTTAGGAGATTTCCTAGCCTACGAGCAGTACTTC

v_gene: TRBV9
abundance: few
d_gene: NA
j_gene: TRBJ1-2
CDR3aa: CASSVTRGGYTF
CDR3nt: TGTGCCAGCAGCGTAACAAGGGGTGGCTACACCTTC

v_gene: TRBV28
abundance: NA
d_gene: TRBD1
j_gene: TRBJ2-7
CDR3aa: CASSPTPTGAYEQYF
CDR3nt: TGTGCCAGCAGCCCCACCCCGACAGGGGCCTACGAGCAGTACTTC

v_gene: TRBV10-3
abundance: NA
d_gene: TRBD1
j_gene: TRBJ2-3
CDR3aa: CAISDRDRGVTDTQYF
CDR3nt: TGTGCCATCAGTGACCGGGACAGGGGTGTCACAGATACGCAGTATTTT

v_gene: TRBV4-1
abundance: few
d_gene: NA
j_gene: TRBJ1-2
CDR3aa: CASSTGPYGYTF
CDR3nt: TGCGCCAGCAGTACGGGGCCCTATGGCTACACCTTC

v_gene: TRBV5-1
abundance: NA
d_gene: NA
j_gene: TRBJ2-5
CDR3aa: CASTHLTQETQYF
CDR3nt: TGCGCCAGCACCCATTTAACTCAAGAGACCCAGTACTTC

v_gene: TRBV9
abundance: NA
d_gene: TRBD2
j_gene: TRBJ2-5
CDR3aa: CASSLGRAGLETQYF
CDR3nt: TGTGCCAGCAGCCTCGGGAGGGCCGGTTTGGAGACCCAGTACTTC

v_gene: TRBV28
abundance: NA
d_gene: TRBD1
j_gene: TRBJ1-3
CDR3aa: CASSFSPGGFGNTIYF
CDR3nt: TGTGCCAGCAGTTTCTCTCCAGGGGGCTTTGGAAACACCATATATTTT

v_gene: TRBV5-1
abundance: NA
d_gene: NA
j_gene: TRBJ2-3
CDR3aa: CASSQRGFTDTQYF
CDR3nt: TGCGCCAGCAGCCAAAGGGGGTTCACAGATACGCAGTATTTT

v_gene: TRBV5-6
abundance: NA
d_gene: TRBD2
j_gene: TRBJ2-5
CDR3aa: CASSIMTSGSGETQYF
CDR3nt: TGTGCCAGCAGCATAATGACTAGCGGGAGCGGGGAGACCCAGTACTTC

v_gene: TRBV6-6
abundance: NA
d_gene: NA
j_gene: TRBJ1-2
CDR3aa: CASSYETYGYTF
CDR3nt: TGTGCCAGCAGTTACGAGACCTATGGCTACACCTTC

v_gene: TRBV30
abundance: NA
d_gene: NA
j_gene: TRBJ2-2
CDR3aa: CAWSVSAPGAGELFF
CDR3nt: TGTGCCTGGAGCGTATCGGCCCCGGGAGCCGGGGAGCTGTTTTTT

v_gene: TRBV7-2
abundance: NA
d_gene: TRBD1
j_gene: TRBJ1-4
CDR3aa: CASTRQGTPGRATNEKLFF
CDR3nt: TGTGCCAGCACCCGACAGGGCACGCCAGGACGGGCAACTAATGAAAAACTGTTTTTT

v_gene: TRBV6-5
abundance: NA
d_gene: NA
j_gene: TRBJ2-5
CDR3aa: CASTQGGDLETQYF
CDR3nt: TGTGCCAGCACCCAAGGGGGGGACCTAGAGACCCAGTACTTC

v_gene: TRBV27
abundance: NA
d_gene: TRBD1
j_gene: TRBJ2-2
CDR3aa: CASKFRDSNTGELFF
CDR3nt: TGTGCCAGCAAGTTCCGGGACAGTAACACCGGGGAGCTGTTTTTT

v_gene: TRBV19
abundance: NA
d_gene: NA
j_gene: TRBJ1-5
CDR3aa: CASSIVGSNQPQHF
CDR3nt: TGTGCCAGTAGTATCGTCGGTAGCAATCAGCCCCAGCATTTT

v_gene: TRBV5-1
abundance: few
d_gene: TRBD2
j_gene: TRBJ2-3
CDR3aa: CASSLDVSGGLTDTQYF
CDR3nt: TGCGCCAGCAGCTTGGACGTTAGCGGGGGGTTGACAGATACGCAGTATTTT

v_gene: TRBV28
abundance: NA
d_gene: NA
j_gene: TRBJ2-7
CDR3aa: CASKRKRTGVFGEQYF
CDR3nt: TGTGCCAGCAAGAGGAAAAGGACGGGAGTTTTCGGCGAGCAGTACTTC

v_gene: TRBV14
abundance: NA
d_gene: NA
j_gene: TRBJ2-1
CDR3aa: CASSAVDTAFTYNEQFF
CDR3nt: TGTGCCAGCAGCGCAGTGGACACCGCCTTTACCTACAATGAGCAGTTCTTC

v_gene: TRBV30
abundance: NA
d_gene: NA
j_gene: TRBJ2-3
CDR3aa: CAWSPGANTQYF
CDR3nt: TGTGCCTGGAGTCCCGGGGCGAATACGCAGTATTTT

v_gene: TRBV7-2
abundance: NA
d_gene: NA
j_gene: TRBJ2-7
CDR3aa: CASGRGALSYEQYF
CDR3nt: TGTGCCAGCGGACGGGGGGCCCTCTCCTACGAGCAGTACTTC

v_gene: TRBV28
abundance: NA
d_gene: NA
j_gene: TRBJ1-5
CDR3aa: CASSLWGQGNQPQHF
CDR3nt: TGTGCCAGCAGTTTATGGGGGCAGGGCAATCAGCCCCAGCATTTT

v_gene: TRBV11-3
abundance: NA
d_gene: NA
j_gene: TRBJ2-1
CDR3aa: CASSLGGDAGEQFF
CDR3nt: TGTGCCAGCAGCTTAGGCGGGGACGCGGGTGAGCAGTTCTTC

v_gene: TRBV28
abundance: NA
d_gene: NA
j_gene: TRBJ1-5
CDR3aa: CASSLTYSNQPQHF
CDR3nt: TGTGCCAGCAGTTTAACCTATAGCAATCAGCCCCAGCATTTT

v_gene: TRBV28
abundance: NA
d_gene: NA
j_gene: TRBJ1-4
CDR3aa: CASSLEQATNEKLFF
CDR3nt: TGTGCCAGCAGTTTGGAGCAGGCAACTAATGAAAAACTGTTTTTT

v_gene: TRBV15
abundance: once
d_gene: TRBD1
j_gene: TRBJ2-2
CDR3aa: CATSRDRDTGELFF
CDR3nt: TGTGCCACCAGCAGGGACAGGGACACCGGGGAGCTGTTTTTT

v_gene: TRBV19
abundance: NA
d_gene: NA
j_gene: TRBJ2-7
CDR3aa: CASTLTASHSYEQYF
CDR3nt: TGTGCCAGTACCTTGACAGCCTCACACTCCTACGAGCAGTACTTC

v_gene: TRBV10-3
abundance: NA
d_gene: TRBD2
j_gene: TRBJ2-1
CDR3aa: CAISTTSGNEQFF
CDR3nt: TGTGCCATCAGTACTACTAGCGGCAATGAGCAGTTCTTC

v_gene: TRBV29-1
abundance: NA
d_gene: NA
j_gene: TRBJ2-5
CDR3aa: CSVVGAPGVGETQYF
CDR3nt: TGCAGCGTCGTGGGGGCCCCGGGAGTCGGGGAGACCCAGTACTTC

v_gene: TRBV9
abundance: NA
d_gene: NA
j_gene: TRBJ1-2
CDR3aa: CASSAGGARVYGYTF
CDR3nt: TGTGCCAGCAGCGCTGGGGGGGCGCGCGTCTATGGCTACACCTTC